This T cell receptor beta chain was identified in a study of T cells in localized non-small cell lung cancer (dated by TCRdb to 2018 to 2021). Background for the entire study: T cell repertoires of fewer than 250 early-stage NSCLC patients were analyzed, with tumors being compared against uninvolved tumor-adjacent lungs. All 250 or so NSCLC patients in the cohort were treatment-naive and had localized lung tumors that were resected. NSCLC patients had a mean age of approximately 66 years, and around 130 were male and more than 90 female.

The full study reports these points: A median of approximately 53 of the top 100 tumor clones turned up in the paired uninvolved adjacent lung, and under 30 of those clones also ranked among the top 100 of that same adjacent lung. Since the design was exploratory, TCR variables were selected using unadjusted p-values with no false-discovery rate correction. Longer overall survival was associated with higher T cell density in blood, whereas shorter survival was associated with higher clonality in adjacent lung. Multi-region tumor sequencing was not performed, so intratumor heterogeneity could not be excluded. The highest T cell clonality was observed in uninvolved tumor-adjacent lung, where clonality exceeded that of tumor, suggesting that antigenic responses were more focused in uninvolved tumor-adjacent lung.

Germline trimming: 5 bases from V, 0 bases from J; junction bases outside gene matches: 3. The CDR3, cysteine through phenylalanine, is 14 amino acids long. The sequence is cut down to CDR3 DNA, 42 bases in frame from base 1. CDR1 and CDR2 are read off the germline V gene (reference sequence) as LNHDA and SQIVND. The immunoSEQ Assay was used to sequence TCR beta CDR3 regions from DNA. As for how the authors treated the data: To compute T cell density, TCR beta template counts were normalized to usable DNA, which was estimated by amplifying housekeeping genes. The preseqR package was used to estimate richness by extrapolating to 400,000 templates for PBMC samples and to 120,000 templates for tissue samples. Clonality was defined as one minus Pielou's evenness. Differential abundance testing on productive amino-acid clonotypes, with a minimum total count of 5 and an alpha of 0.1, was used to identify tissue-enriched TCRs. The Jaccard Index and the Morisita Overlap Index were used to measure repertoire overlap between compartments. GLIPH clustered TCR beta CDR3s with public tetramer-defined viral CDR3s; viral motifs required at least three viral sequences plus V-gene enrichment. TCRdb stores this immuneACCESS table with in-frame sequences only. Part of the clones is absent; in the studies checked, under half of the shortfall reflects unresolved V genes, and no reason is known for the rest. The D gene and trimming were derived from the DNA, and the V and J assignments and clone size from that table. The sample records about 56,000 clones, approximately 90% of which are singletons. The top ten clonotypes cover approximately 5.2% of the sample.

About this clone: Its cognate antigen has yet to be identified. No base quality values were provided; no much bigger clone lies one nucleotide off.

At diagnosis, tumor, uninvolved tumor-adjacent lung and peripheral blood were collected and then preserved as a mix of FFPE and fresh-frozen material. Blood samples were analyzed as peripheral blood mononuclear cells for TCR repertoire profiling. This material consisted of peripheral blood, taken before any cancer treatment. This receptor was taken from a woman aged 35 to 70 with stage I lung adenocarcinoma. This receptor chain uses TRBV19 and TRBJ1-1, with 7 bases aligning to TRBD1. The encoded CDR3 is CASSEQGMNTEAFF. In nucleotide form, the sequence is TGTGCCAGTAGTGAACAGGGGATGAACACTGAAGCTTTCTTT.